The 22 T cell receptor beta chains below were found in one sample sequenced in a study of cytomegalovirus exposure and HLA in healthy donors. The PCR ran on 60 Vbeta and 13 Jbeta primers. The assay was immunoSEQ multiplex PCR, and TCRdb's table has in-frame clones only and misses some. The sample gives some 110,000 clones, about three quarters of which show up once; around 5% is in the top ten. The sequencing input was PBMCs. The receptors were gathered from a woman aged 18-29 years in good health and CMV-seropositive.

This clone has more than one count but fewer than ten. The DNA of the CDR3 is TGCGCCAGCAGCCAGGGACTAGCGGAGACCTACGAGCAGTACTTC. Translated, it gives CASSQGLAETYEQYF. The chain combines TRBV4-1 with TRBJ2-7, with 11 bases lining up with TRBD2. V shed 3 bases, J shed 2 bases, and the junction held 3 bases outside the gene matches. Germline-derived CDR1 and CDR2 are MGHRA and YSYEKL. The length of the CDR3 is 15 residues.

This clone has only one observation. V gene TRBV6-6 combines with J gene TRBJ2-7; TRBD1 aligns across 7 bases. This CDR3 has 14 residues. The J segment lost 1 base and the V segment lost 5 bases, leaving 5 bases of the junction unmatched. CDR1 is MNHNY and CDR2 is SVGAGI in the germline V gene (reference sequence). The CDR3 loop reads CASSVSTGSYEQYF. For the CDR3, the DNA is TGTGCCAGCAGTGTCTCGACAGGGTCCTACGAGCAGTACTTC.

The rearrangement joins TRBV6-1 to TRBJ2-1; D is uncertain. V was pared by 1 base and J by 4 bases, with 11 bases between. CDR3 length: 15 residues. From germline, CDR1 is MNHNS and CDR2 SASEGT. CDR3 in DNA: TGTGCCAGCAGTGAAGGTAACTCGGGTTACAATGAGCAGTTCTTC. This gives the protein CASSEGNSGYNEQFF.

V usage is TRBV30 and J usage is TRBJ2-7, with D maybe TRBD2 (6 bases). The CDR3 extends over 11 amino acids. V lost 4 bases, J lost 5 bases, and 9 bases lay in between. Germline-derived CDR1 and CDR2 are GTSNPN and SVGIG (reference sequence). The CDR3 region has the DNA TGTGCCTGGACAACGGGGGACGAGCAGTACTTC. Its translation is CAWTTGDEQYF. Full variable domain (outside the CDR3, taken from reference TRBV30 and TRBJ2-7): SQTIHQWPATLVQPVGSPLSLECTVEGTSNPNLYWYRQAAGRGLQLLFYSVGIGQISSEVPQNLSASRPQDRQFILSSKKLLLSDSGFYLCAWTTGDEQYFGPGTRLTVT.

This clone was picked up one time. The chain employs TRBV18 and TRBJ1-2; 10 nucleotides agree with TRBD1. The J segment lost 6 bases and the V segment lost 0 bases, leaving 4 bases of the junction unmatched. This CDR3 has 15 amino acids. Per germline, CDR1 KGHSH and CDR2 LQKENI. The CDR3 nucleotides are TGTGCCAGCTCACCACCTCTTGGACAGGGGGATGGCTACACCTTC. Translating gives CASSPPLGQGDGYTF.

This chain connects TRBV6-6 to TRBJ2-7, with D perhaps matching TRBD1 (5 bases). The CDR3 sequence is 16 residues long. The V gene's germline CDR1 is MNHNY and CDR2 SVGAGI (reference sequence). Trimming shortened V by 2 bases and J by 0 bases, and 14 bases separated the two germline ends. The CDR3 DNA reads TGTGCCAGCAGTTACGGGGCAGGGTTTGGCTCCTACGAGCAGTACTTC. It is translated as CASSYGAGFGSYEQYF.

In nucleotides, the CDR3 is TGTGCCAGCAGCGGGACAACTGGCACAGATACGCAGTATTTT. Its translation: CASSGTTGTDTQYF. The chain is built from TRBV9 and TRBJ2-3, with a possible D match to TRBD1 (5 bases). CDR3 length: 14 amino acids. Germline V gene lookup returns CDR1 SGDLS and CDR2 YYNGEE. Trimming took off 3 bases at V and 1 base at J, with 9 bases between the two ends. The full variable domain, completed using reference TRBV9 and TRBJ2-3, is DSGVTQTPKHLITATGQRVTLRCSPRSGDLSVYWYQQSLDQGLQFLIQYYNGEERAKGNILERFSAQQFPDLHSELNLSSLELGDSALYFCASSGTTGTDTQYFGPGTRLTVL.

The rearrangement links TRBV6-6 to TRBJ1-1; D might be TRBD1 (6 bases). V dropped 0 bases and J dropped 8 bases, with 7 bases sitting between them. This CDR3 has 12 amino acids. The V gene's germline CDR1 is MNHNY and CDR2 SVGAGI (reference sequence). The CDR3 bases are TGTGCCAGCAGTTACTCTACAGGGGAAGCTTTCTTT. Amino acids: CASSYSTGEAFF.

The J gene is TRBJ2-1, the V gene TRBV27; 7 positions agree with TRBD2. The CDR3 sequence is 13 residues long. J gave up 9 bases and V 4 bases, and 6 bases lay outside the gene matches. Looked up from germline, CDR1 is MNHEY and CDR2 is SMNVEV (reference sequence). The CDR3 reads CASSSWEGSEQFF. In DNA, the CDR3 is TGTGCCAGCAGTTCATGGGAGGGTAGTGAGCAGTTCTTC.

V and J are TRBV28 and TRBJ1-1; D is perhaps TRBD1 (6 bases). The CDR3 is 13 amino acids. Germline loops: CDR1 MDHEN, CDR2 SYDVKM. Deletions cut 8 bases from V and 5 bases from J, with 15 bases between. CDR3 bases: TGTGCCAGCGTCAGGGGAGGGGAGACTGAAGCTTTCTTT. As protein: CASVRGGETEAFF. Using reference TRBV28 and TRBJ1-1 for the parts outside the CDR3, the full variable domain is DVKVTQSSRYLVKRTGEKVFLECVQDMDHENMFWYRQDPGLGLRLIYFSYDVKMKEKGDIPEGYSVSREKKERFSLILESASTNQTSMYLCASVRGGETEAFFGQGTRLTVV.

The chain links TRBV28 to TRBJ1-4, with a weak D call TRBD1 (5 bases). CDR1 is MDHEN, CDR2 SYDVKM, per germline. Trimming left V 3 bases short and J 0 bases short, with 8 bases between. This CDR3 comprises 15 residues. The CDR3 nucleotides are TGTGCCAGCAGTTTGGGGGGTGCAACTAATGAAAAACTGTTTTTT. Translated: CASSLGGATNEKLFF.

The CDR3 spells CASSARPGLAPDEQFF. The CDR3 nucleotides are TGTGCCAGCAGTGCTCGACCGGGACTAGCTCCGGATGAGCAGTTCTTC. The chain is built from TRBV6-1 and TRBJ2-1; 9 bases match TRBD2. CDR3 length equals 16 residues. The V segment lost 4 bases and the J segment 8 bases; nucleotides outside the gene matches: 12. CDR1 is MNHNS and CDR2 is SASEGT in the germline V gene.

The V call is TRBV27, the J call TRBJ2-7, with D possibly matching TRBD2 (5 bases). Trimming shortened V by 2 bases and J by 7 bases, and 15 bases separated the two germline ends. The CDR3 totals 14 residues. Germline V gene lookup returns CDR1 MNHEY and CDR2 SMNVEV (reference sequence). CDR3 region: CASSLGADAPEQYF. The CDR3, as DNA: TGTGCCAGCAGTTTAGGAGCGGACGCTCCTGAGCAGTACTTC.

The chain carries TRBV5-1 and TRBJ1-4; D gene unclear. Per the germline V gene, CDR1 is SGHRS and CDR2 is YFSETQ. This CDR3 region has 14 residues. Trimming shortened V by 2 bases and J by 0 bases, and 5 bases separated the two germline ends. The DNA of the CDR3 is TGCGCCAGCAGCTTCGGAGCAACTAATGAAAAACTGTTTTTT. Amino acid sequence: CASSFGATNEKLFF.

This chain connects TRBV5-6 to TRBJ2-5, with 7 bases identical to TRBD1. Trimming took 4 bases from V and 3 from J; bases not matched to a gene: 6. Germline V gene lookup returns CDR1 SGHDT and CDR2 YYEEEE. There are 14 residues in the CDR3. CDR3 DNA: TGTGCCAGCAGCCTCCGGGACAGTGAAGAGACCCAGTACTTC. Its protein is CASSLRDSEETQYF.

This clone was counted only a few times. The rearrangement links TRBV6-1 to TRBJ2-3; D call uncertain. V dropped 2 bases and J dropped 0 bases, with 6 bases sitting between them. CDR1 MNHNS and CDR2 SASEGT come from the germline V gene. The CDR3 is made up of 14 amino acids. The CDR3 DNA reads TGTGCCAGCAGTGAAATGGGCAGCACAGATACGCAGTATTTT. Residues: CASSEMGSTDTQYF.

The chain couples TRBV5-6 to TRBJ1-1; D is unclear. Germline lookup yields CDR1 SGHDT and CDR2 YYEEEE. There are 14 residues in the CDR3. Trimming shortened V by 0 bases and J by 10 bases, and 16 bases separated the two germline ends. This CDR3 reads CASSLAFSPLGAFF. CDR3 bases: TGTGCCAGCAGCTTGGCGTTTAGCCCCCTCGGAGCTTTCTTT.

The CDR3 sequence: CASSRDRSSGANVLTF. For the CDR3, the DNA is TGTGCCAGCAGTCGGGACAGGAGCTCTGGGGCCAACGTCCTGACTTTC. V and J are TRBV28 and TRBJ2-6; TRBD1 aligns across 8 bases. Germline lookup yields CDR1 MDHEN and CDR2 SYDVKM. V lost 5 bases to trimming and J lost 0 bases; unmatched junction nucleotides: 3. The CDR3 loop spans 16 amino acids.

CDR3 loop: CASVRGQGNQPQHF. The CDR3 DNA is TGTGCCAGCGTCCGGGGACAGGGGAATCAGCCCCAGCATTTT. This chain connects TRBV6-1 to TRBJ1-5; 10 bases are shared with TRBD1. Germline V gene sequence: CDR1 MNHNS, CDR2 SASEGT. The trim removed 8 bases at V and 4 bases at J, leaving 5 bases unmatched. There are 14 residues in the CDR3.

The chain joins TRBV29-1 to TRBJ2-1, with TRBD2 identical over 9 bases. The CDR3 extends over 13 amino acids. The germline CDR1 and CDR2 sequences are SQVTM and ANQGSEA. The V segment lost 4 bases and the J segment 7 bases; nucleotides outside the gene matches: 5. CDR3 protein: CSVVRLAGNEQFF. The CDR3 nucleotides read TGCAGCGTTGTCCGGCTAGCGGGAAATGAGCAGTTCTTC.

The CDR3 region is CSAKRDTEAFF. The DNA of the CDR3 is TGCAGTGCCAAGAGGGACACTGAAGCTTTCTTT. This sequence joins TRBV20-1 and TRBJ1-1; D not certain. The CDR3 is 11 residues long. CDR1 is DFQATT and CDR2 is SNEGSKA in the germline V gene (reference sequence). Trimming cost V 6 bases and J 3 bases, with 8 bases left between them.

This chain uses TRBV19 with TRBJ2-2; D is perhaps TRBD2 (5 bases). The germline gives CDR1 LNHDA, CDR2 SQIVND (reference sequence). V gave up 7 bases and J gave up 13 bases, with 13 bases separating them. This CDR3 comprises 11 residues. CDR3 in DNA: TGTGCCAGTACCTCCGGAGGTGGGCTGTTTTTT. Amino acids: CASTSGGGLFF.